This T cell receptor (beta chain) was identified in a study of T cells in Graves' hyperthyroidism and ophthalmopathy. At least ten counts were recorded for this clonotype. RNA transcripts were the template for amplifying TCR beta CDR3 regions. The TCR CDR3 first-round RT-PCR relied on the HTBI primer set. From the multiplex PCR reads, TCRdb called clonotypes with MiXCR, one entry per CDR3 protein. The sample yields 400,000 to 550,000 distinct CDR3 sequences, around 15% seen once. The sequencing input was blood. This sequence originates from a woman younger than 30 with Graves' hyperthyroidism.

In DNA form, the CDR3 reads TGTGCCAGCAGCGTAGGAGGGGAGACTAACTATGGCTACACCTTC. Amino acid sequence: CASSVGGETNYGYTF. This chain uses TRBV9 with TRBJ1-2, with D perhaps matching TRBD1 (5 bases). Germline CDR1 SGDLS, CDR2 YYNGEE. The V end lost 0 bases, the J end lost 0 bases, and 9 bases lay between the germline ends. The CDR3 runs 15 residues. The complete variable domain, with remaining parts taken from reference TRBV9 and TRBJ1-2, reads DSGVTQTPKHLITATGQRVTLRCSPRSGDLSVYWYQQSLDQGLQFLIQYYNGEERAKGNILERFSAQQFPDLHSELNLSSLELGDSALYFCASSVGGETNYGYTFGSGTRLTVV.